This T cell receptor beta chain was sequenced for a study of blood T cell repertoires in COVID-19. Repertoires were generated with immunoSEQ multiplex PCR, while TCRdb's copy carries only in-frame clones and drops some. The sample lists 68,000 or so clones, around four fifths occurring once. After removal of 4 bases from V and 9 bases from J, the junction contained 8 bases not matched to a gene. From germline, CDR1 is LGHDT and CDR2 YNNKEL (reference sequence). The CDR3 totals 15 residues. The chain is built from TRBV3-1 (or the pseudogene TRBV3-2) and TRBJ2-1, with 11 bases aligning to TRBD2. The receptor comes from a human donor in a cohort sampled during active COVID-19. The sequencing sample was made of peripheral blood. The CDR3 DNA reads TGTGCCAGCAGCCGTTTAGCGGGGGGGCCTGGTGAGCAGTTCTTC. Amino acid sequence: CASSRLAGGPGEQFF.